The 9 T cell receptor beta chains presented below share a single source sample, sequenced in a study of blood T cell repertoires in COVID-19. TCRdb's copy holds only in-frame clones and misses some; the assay was immunoSEQ multiplex PCR. The data show 100,000 to 120,000 clones, more than 75% seen once. Material for sequencing was peripheral blood. The receptors here all came from a woman between 45 and 60 years old with acute or convalescent COVID-19.

The chain links TRBV15 to TRBJ2-3; no clear D. V was cut by 2 bases and J by 4 bases, with 10 bases left in between. The CDR3 runs to 14 residues. Germline CDR1 reads LNHNV; CDR2 reads YYDKDF (reference sequence). CDR3 sequence reads: CATSRTPSADTQYF. The CDR3, as DNA: TGTGCCACCAGCAGAACCCCTTCGGCAGATACGCAGTATTTT.

V usage is TRBV2 and J usage is TRBJ1-2, with D unclear. V was shortened by 7 bases and J by 1 base, with 7 bases between the two germline ends. The germline V gene encodes CDR1 SNHLY and CDR2 FYNNEI. This CDR3 is 12 amino acids long. The CDR3 nucleotides are TGTGCCAGCACCCCAGATAACTATGGCTACACCTTC. Translation gives CASTPDNYGYTF.

V and J are TRBV11-3 and TRBJ2-1; 7 nucleotides match TRBD2. J gave up 2 bases and V 1 base, and 8 bases lay outside the gene matches. From germline, CDR1 is SGHNT and CDR2 YENEEA. There are 17 residues in the CDR3. The CDR3 sequence is CASSLGSGGRTYNEQFF. DNA of the CDR3: TGTGCCAGCAGCTTAGGGAGTGGCGGGAGAACCTACAATGAGCAGTTCTTC.

The gene calls are TRBV3-1 (or the pseudogene TRBV3-2) and TRBJ1-4; 7 positions agree with TRBD1. The CDR3 loop spans 14 amino acids. Germline lookup yields CDR1 LGHDT and CDR2 YNNKEL (reference sequence). Trimming took 4 bases from V and 5 from J; bases not matched to a gene: 4. DNA of the CDR3: TGTGCCAGCAGCCCCGGACAGGAAAATGAAAAACTGTTTTTT. This encodes CASSPGQENEKLFF.

This clone was observed once. The gene calls are TRBV2 and TRBJ2-2, with TRBD1 identical over 8 bases. Looked up from germline, CDR1 is SNHLY and CDR2 is FYNNEI. V was clipped by 10 bases and J by 5 bases; unmatched bases: 9. The CDR3 has 14 amino acids. The CDR3 sequence: CATSGQGGTGELFF. The CDR3 bases are TGTGCCACATCCGGACAGGGAGGTACCGGGGAGCTGTTTTTT.

This rearrangement joins TRBV11-2 to TRBJ2-4; 10 nucleotides line up with TRBD2. In germline, CDR1 is SGHAT, CDR2 FQNNGV. The V gene end was trimmed by 5 bases and the J gene end by 3 bases; junction bases not matched to a gene: 10. The CDR3 extends over 17 amino acids. The chain's CDR3 is CASSNPSGRWDKNIQYF. The CDR3 DNA reads TGTGCCAGCAGCAATCCTAGCGGGAGATGGGACAAAAACATTCAGTACTTC.

V and J are TRBV25-1 and TRBJ1-5; D not resolved. This CDR3 comprises 13 residues. Germline CDR1 MGHDK, CDR2 SYGVNS. The ends were cut back, 4 bases at V and 3 bases at J, with 7 bases in the middle. The CDR3 sequence is CASSGRFNQPQHF. The CDR3 DNA sequence: TGTGCCAGCAGTGGGCGGTTCAATCAGCCCCAGCATTTT.

The V call is TRBV20-1, the J call TRBJ2-1, with TRBD2 identical over 8 bases. Germline V gene sequence: CDR1 DFQATT, CDR2 SNEGSKA (reference sequence). The CDR3 has 15 residues. The trim removed 3 bases at V and 1 base at J, leaving 5 bases unmatched. CDR3 sequence: CSASSAGGSYNEQFF. The CDR3 nucleotides are TGCAGTGCTAGTTCCGCGGGAGGATCCTACAATGAGCAGTTCTTC.

The chain has TRBV5-8 and TRBJ1-2; 7 bases agree with TRBD1. With V trimmed by 7 bases and J by 4 bases, 19 bases remained unmatched. The germline gives CDR1 SGHTS, CDR2 YDEGEE. CDR3 length: 17 amino acids. DNA for the CDR3: TGTGCCAGCCCCCCTGGAGGTCCGGGACAGATGTCCTATGGCTACACCTTC. Translating it yields CASPPGGPGQMSYGYTF.